The entry below gives a single TCR beta chain sequence along with its context. Its antigen remains undetermined. No much larger clonotype is one base removed from it; base qualities were not supplied. The cysteine opens and the phenylalanine closes a CDR3 of 12 amino acids. Here the CDR3 DNA is all that survives: 36 bases in frame from base 1. V loses 4 bases of germline sequence and J loses 3 bases, and the interval between the two ends is 6 bases. CDR1 is given as MNHEY and CDR2 as SMNVEV, both from the germline V gene (reference sequence). The entry originates in a study of blood T cell repertoires in COVID-19 (dated by TCRdb to about 2020). General notes on the study: Samples from collaborators originated in the United States, Italy and Spain and spanned both the acute and convalescent phases of COVID-19. The material from the prospective study consisted of cDNA or gDNA derived from T cells, B-cell-depleted T cells, or PBMCs. Deeply sampled blood TCRbeta repertoires from subjects exposed to, actively infected with, or recovered from COVID-19 were included in the dataset. The repertoires were released in a freely available public database intended as a resource for research on the immune response to SARS-CoV-2. The samples were drawn from two sources: the first 160 participants of the ongoing ImmuneRACE study, and approximately 1,300 subjects contributed by 6 global collaborators. Nearly every sample came with metadata listing a de-identified subject ID, COVID-19 status, age in years and sex. Where HLA class I and class II types were available, the types were taken from metadata supplied by the sample provider, not from assay-based typing.

TCRbeta CDR3 regions were amplified from genomic DNA by means of the immunoSEQ Assay, a bias-controlled multiplex PCR. The original methods were these. Nucleated cell counts per sample were estimated from amplification of reference gene primers within the assay. To quantify the absolute abundance of each unique TCRbeta CDR3 rearrangement, sequence reads were collapsed and filtered. For each sample, productive Simpson clonality was calculated as the square root of Simpson's diversity index over productive rearrangements. TCRdb re-hosts the immuneACCESS table, in-frame sequences only. Its copies lack some clones; in the studies checked, an unresolved V gene accounts for under half of them, and the cause for the rest is not known. V and J calls and clone size come straight from that table; D and trimming were deduced from the DNA. The sample contains 360,000 or so clones, 90% of them found a single time. Jointly, the top ten make up 6.5% of the sample.

Beyond this particular receptor, the publication reports: Clinical and demographic metadata were provided uncurated, with the amount varying by source and participant.

Whole blood was collected in K2EDTA tubes by collaborating institutions according to the institutions' own protocols. For TCRbeta analysis, collaborator samples were shipped as frozen whole blood, as isolated PBMCs, or as DNA extracted from either sample type. This TCR derives from a man aged 18 to 30 with active or convalescent COVID-19. The specimen sequenced was peripheral blood. The V and J segments used are TRBV27 and TRBJ2-5; the D region possibly corresponds to TRBD1 (6 bases align). The CDR3 region: CASSSGEETQYF. The DNA reads as follows: TGTGCCAGCAGTTCAGGGGAAGAGACCCAGTACTTC.